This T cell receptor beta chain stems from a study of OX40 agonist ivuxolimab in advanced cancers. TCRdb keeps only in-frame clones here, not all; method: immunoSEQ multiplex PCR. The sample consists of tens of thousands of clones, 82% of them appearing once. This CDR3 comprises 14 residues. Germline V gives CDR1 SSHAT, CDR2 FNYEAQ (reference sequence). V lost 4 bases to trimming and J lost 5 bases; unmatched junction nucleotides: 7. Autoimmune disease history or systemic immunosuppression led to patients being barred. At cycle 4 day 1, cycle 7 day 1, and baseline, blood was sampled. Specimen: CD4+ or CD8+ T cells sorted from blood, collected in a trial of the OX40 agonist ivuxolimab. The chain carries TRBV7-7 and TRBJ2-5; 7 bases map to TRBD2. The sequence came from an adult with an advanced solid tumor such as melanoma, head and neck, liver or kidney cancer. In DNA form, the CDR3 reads TGTGCCAGCAGCTCGGATATCGGGAGGGAGACCCAGTACTTC. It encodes CASSSDIGRETQYF. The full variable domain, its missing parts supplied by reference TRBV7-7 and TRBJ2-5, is GAGVSQSPRYKVTKRGQDVTLRCDPISSHATLYWYQQALGQGPEFLTYFNYEAQPDKSGLPSDRFSAERPEGSISTLTIQRTEQRDSAMYRCASSSDIGRETQYFGPGTRLLVL.